Following are 2 T cell receptor beta chains from one sample sequenced in a study of OX40 agonist ivuxolimab in advanced cancers. Some clones are missing from TCRdb's copy, which holds only in-frame ones; the method was immunoSEQ multiplex PCR. Of 48,000 or so clones listed, around nine tenths are singletons. The material sequenced was CD4+ or CD8+ T cells sorted from blood, taken in a trial of the OX40 agonist ivuxolimab. The source of these receptors is an adult with an advanced solid tumor such as melanoma, head and neck, liver or kidney cancer.

The rearrangement joins TRBV18 to TRBJ1-1; TRBD1 might be the D (6 bases). CDR3 size: 13 residues. The germline V gene encodes CDR1 KGHSH and CDR2 LQKENI. The V end lost 7 bases, the J end lost 4 bases, and 13 bases lay between the germline ends. The CDR3 DNA reads TGTGCCAGCTGGGACACCATGGGCACTGAAGCTTTCTTT. Encoded protein: CASWDTMGTEAFF. The full variable domain, completed using reference TRBV18 and TRBJ1-1, is NAGVMQNPRHLVRRRGQEARLRCSPMKGHSHVYWYRQLPEEGLKFMVYLQKENIIDESGMPKERFSAEFPKEGPSILRIQQVVRGDSAAYFCASWDTMGTEAFFGQGTRLTVV.

This chain connects TRBV9 to TRBJ2-7; TRBD1 matches 9 bases. This CDR3 has 15 amino acids. Germline trimming cut 4 bases from V and 4 bases from J; bases unmatched to any gene: 9. The germline V gene encodes CDR1 SGDLS and CDR2 YYNGEE. CDR3 protein: CASSSGQGGLYEQYF. The CDR3 DNA reads TGTGCCAGCAGCTCGGGACAGGGTGGGCTTTACGAGCAGTACTTC. Variable domain in full (rest from reference TRBV9 and TRBJ2-7): DSGVTQTPKHLITATGQRVTLRCSPRSGDLSVYWYQQSLDQGLQFLIQYYNGEERAKGNILERFSAQQFPDLHSELNLSSLELGDSALYFCASSSGQGGLYEQYFGPGTRLTVT.